The following is a TCR beta chain sequence with its context. The sample comes from a study of cytomegalovirus exposure and HLA in healthy donors. With 60 Vbeta and 13 Jbeta primers, the PCR was carried out. The method was immunoSEQ multiplex PCR; TCRdb's version includes in-frame clones alone and lacks a portion of them. The profile covers 150,000 to 200,000 clones, with about 81% appearing a single time and 1.5% to 2% taken by the ten largest. The V gene's germline CDR1 is SGHRS and CDR2 YFSETQ. The CDR3 length is 17 residues. Trimming cost V 4 bases and J 5 bases; bases outside gene matches: 11. The sequenced sample was PBMCs. V gene TRBV5-1 combines with J gene TRBJ2-7; 14 bases fit TRBD2. This clonotype was sampled from a woman between 18 and 29 years old in good health and CMV-seronegative. The CDR3 DNA reads as TGCGCCAGCAGCGCCCCCGGGACTAGCGGGAGAACGGACGAGCAGTACTTC. Translated: CASSAPGTSGRTDEQYF.